The source of this T cell receptor beta chain is a study of beta chain features in type 1 diabetes. Study results and caveats: All four CD4+ subsets of Type 1 diabetes patients contained TCRB CDR3s that were moderately but significantly shorter.

The V end was cut by 1 base, the J end by 4 bases, with 14 bases between. The CDR3 covers 16 residues. Germline values: CDR1 LGHNA, CDR2 YNFKEQ. Concerning this clone: Its cognate antigen is unknown.

As every portion of the isolated RNA was reverse transcribed, the sequencing read expressed TCRB transcripts. Generated by immunoSEQ multiplex PCR, the TCRdb table keeps only in-frame clones and is missing some. The sample has 630,000 or so clones, around an eighth seen once. The receptor's source is a man aged 18-30 years with type 1 diabetes. The V call is TRBV4-2, the J call TRBJ1-3, with a possible D match to TRBD1 (5 bases). Material: naive CD4+ T cells from blood. In nucleotides, the CDR3 is TGTGCCAGCAGCCAAGGCGATACTGGGGCGGGAAACACCATATATTTT. This sequence encodes CASSQGDTGAGNTIYF.